The source of this TCR beta chain is a study of neoadjuvant nivolumab and ipilimumab in lung cancer. Findings and caveats of the study: Only a single major-pathologic-response sample was available for clonality analysis. Higher pretherapy blood TCR richness went with higher resected-tumor richness.

V lost 11 bases to trimming and J lost 5 bases; unmatched junction nucleotides: 14. CDR1 SEHNR and CDR2 FQNEAQ come from the germline V gene (reference sequence). CDR3 length: 14 residues. TCRdb's copy holds only in-frame clones and misses some; the assay was immunoSEQ multiplex PCR. Among about 38,000 clones listed, approximately 92% were seen once. Worth noting for this clone: Its antigen is not identified.

Specimen: peripheral blood, collected before neoadjuvant nivolumab, alone or with ipilimumab. This sequence originates from an adult with non-small cell lung cancer. This rearrangement joins TRBV7-9 to TRBJ2-5, with TRBD2 matching 7 bases. CDR3 in amino acids: CAGAWSSGVETQYF. DNA for the CDR3: TGTGCCGGGGCCTGGTCTAGCGGTGTGGAGACCCAGTACTTC.